This T cell receptor beta chain comes out of a study of tumor and adjacent non-tumor tissue in lung cancer. Points from the study as a whole: Significantly higher TCR diversity was found in tumor than normal lung.

No cell sorting was done before RNA was extracted from the tissue. V dropped 2 bases and J dropped 1; count of bases not matched to a gene: 10. Germline V gene sequence: CDR1 SGHAT, CDR2 FQNNGV. The length of the CDR3 is 17 residues. On this clonotype itself: Antigen unknown.

The library came from three nested PCR rounds adapted from ARM-PCR protocols. MiXCR, run by TCRdb on the multiplex PCR reads, gives a single entry per CDR3 protein. The table shows about 110,000 distinct CDR3 sequences, with 84% occurring only once. What was sequenced was lung tumor tissue. The rearrangement links TRBV11-2 to TRBJ2-5, with TRBD1 matching 7 bases. This sequence originates from a man between 65 and 79 years old with non-small cell lung cancer. The CDR3 loop is CASSLLPDRVLQETQYF. The DNA of the CDR3 is TGTGCCAGCAGCTTACTCCCTGACAGGGTACTCCAAGAGACCCAGTACTTC.